A single sample gave rise to the 9 T cell receptor beta chains below, sequenced in a study of molecular identifiers for immune sequencing clone quantification. MiXCR was run by TCRdb on the PCR reads, yielding one entry per CDR3 protein. The table shows some 590,000 distinct CDR3 sequences, with about 25% occurring only once. The sequencing sample was made of naive CD8+ T cells from blood, with Jurkat cell RNA spiked in. Indicated subset: FACS-sorted CD8+CD4-CCR7+CD45RA+ naive T cells. These receptors were obtained from a human donor in good health. Some libraries in this study had Jurkat cell RNA spiked in.

The rearrangement joins TRBV6-5 to TRBJ2-1; 10 bases align to TRBD1. The CDR3 covers 15 residues. CDR1 and CDR2 (germline): MNHEY, SVGAGI. The junction had 5 bases not matched to a gene; V was cut back by 2 bases and J by 7 bases. CDR3 residues: CASSYEGQGFNEQFF. For the CDR3, the DNA is TGTGCCAGCAGTTACGAGGGACAGGGGTTTAATGAGCAGTTCTTC.

This clonotype was counted ten times or more. V is TRBV12-3 or TRBV12-4 and J is TRBJ2-3; TRBD2 aligns across 9 bases. This CDR3 has 17 amino acids. The junction had 10 bases not matched to a gene; V was cut back by 6 bases and J by 0 bases. This CDR3 reads CASSPPSSGTSTDTQYF. The CDR3 DNA reads TGTGCCAGCAGCCCCCCGTCTAGCGGGACCAGCACAGATACGCAGTATTTT.

This clonotype was seen only a few times. V usage is TRBV20-1 and J usage is TRBJ2-7; 13 bases map to TRBD2. This CDR3 contains 14 residues. Germline lookup yields CDR1 DFQATT and CDR2 SNEGSKA (reference sequence). V was clipped by 5 bases and J by 3 bases; unmatched bases: 4. CDR3 region: CSARTSGGFYEQYF. CDR3 DNA: TGCAGTGCTCGGACTAGCGGGGGCTTCTACGAGCAGTACTTC.

This sequence joins TRBV27 and TRBJ1-1, with TRBD1 as a possible D gene (6 bases). The CDR3 totals 14 residues. Germline values: CDR1 MNHEY, CDR2 SMNVEV (reference sequence). With 7 bases removed from V and 5 bases from J, the gap between germline ends came to 17 bases. CDR3 residues: CASTQQGIWTEAFF. The DNA of the CDR3 is TGTGCCAGCACCCAACAGGGTATTTGGACTGAAGCTTTCTTT.

This clonotype came up many times. The chain combines TRBV23-1 with TRBJ2-5, with D possibly TRBD1 on 6 matching bases. TRBV23-1 is an ORF, with its function uncertain. V dropped 1 base and J dropped 4 bases, with 19 bases sitting between them. The CDR3 contains 17 residues. The CDR3 loop is CASSQLWSLGRGETQYF. CDR3 DNA sequence: TGCGCCAGCAGTCAATTGTGGTCCCTTGGCAGGGGAGAGACCCAGTACTTC.

This clonotype was counted between two and nine times. This rearrangement joins TRBV7-9 to TRBJ2-7; 7 nucleotides agree with TRBD1. Per the germline V gene, CDR1 is SEHNR and CDR2 is FQNEAQ (reference sequence). The CDR3 consists of 13 residues. Germline trimming cut 3 bases from V and 6 bases from J; bases unmatched to any gene: 5. The CDR3 sequence: CASSFPNRGEQYF. The DNA of the CDR3 is TGTGCCAGCAGCTTCCCGAACAGGGGCGAGCAGTACTTC. The entire variable domain, with the rest obtained from reference TRBV7-9 and TRBJ2-7, is as follows: DTGVSQNPRHKITKRGQNVTFRCDPISEHNRLYWYRQTLGQGPEFLTYFQNEAQLEKSRLLSDRFSAERPKGSFSTLEIQRTEQGDSAMYLCASSFPNRGEQYFGPGTRLTVT.

Note on this clonotype: This could be a read error, since a much larger clone is one nucleotide away. The rearrangement joins TRBV7-9 to TRBJ1-1, with unresolved D. Germline CDR1 is SEHNR and CDR2 is FQNEAQ (reference sequence). There are 18 residues in the CDR3. Here the CDR3 DNA reads TGTGCCAGCAGCTTAAGATCAGCCGTTCCCCTCCAGAACACTGAAGCTTCCTTT. Its protein product is CASSLRSAVPLQNTEASF. Full variable domain (missing parts from reference TRBV7-9 and TRBJ1-1): DTGVSQNPRHKITKRGQNVTFRCDPISEHNRLYWYRQTLGQGPEFLTYFQNEAQLEKSRLLSDRFSAERPKGSFSTLEIQRTEQGDSAMYLCASSLRSAVPLQNTEASFGQGTRLTVV.

This sequence joins TRBV11-2 and TRBJ2-7; tentatively, D is TRBD2 (5 bases). The V and J ends lost 1 base and 0 bases respectively, with 16 bases between them. CDR1 SGHAT and CDR2 FQNNGV come from the germline V gene. This CDR3 region has 17 residues. The CDR3 DNA follows: TGTGCCAGCAGCTTAGGATGGAGACTACAAGACTCCTACGAGCAGTACTTC. It yields the protein CASSLGWRLQDSYEQYF.

This clonotype was detected many times. The chain combines TRBV4-2 with TRBJ2-7; D is unclear. Looked up from germline, CDR1 is LGHNA and CDR2 is YNFKEQ. The CDR3 totals 15 residues. Trimming removed 0 bases at V and 3 bases at J, with 12 bases between. CDR3 region: CASSQESRINYEQYF. The CDR3 DNA sequence: TGTGCCAGCAGCCAAGAAAGCCGGATAAACTACGAGCAGTACTTC.